The rows below give T cell receptor beta chains drawn from one sample of a study of control samples from healthy donors and cancer patients. Clones were sequenced by immunoSEQ multiplex PCR, and TCRdb holds only the in-frame ones, with some missing. The repertoire holds 120,000 to 150,000 clones, about nine tenths seen once, with 4.9% in the top ten. The sample taken for sequencing was blood. Source of these receptors: a man under 40 in good health. CDR3s include the opening cysteine and the closing phenylalanine or tryptophan. The D gene is left open where the match is weak. Clone size is shown for a subset of rows, as once, few, many or a class of expanded clone.

abundance: -
d_gene: TRBD2
j_gene: TRBJ2-7
v_gene: TRBV14
CDR3aa: CASSQGLAGYEQYF
CDR3nt: TGTGCCAGCAGCCAAGGACTAGCGGGCTACGAGCAGTACTTC

abundance: -
d_gene: TRBD2
j_gene: TRBJ2-7
v_gene: TRBV27
CDR3aa: CASSPGAGGSYEQYF
CDR3nt: TGTGCCAGCAGTCCCGGGGCGGGGGGTTCCTACGAGCAGTACTTC

abundance: -
d_gene: TRBD1
j_gene: TRBJ1-1
v_gene: TRBV29-1
CDR3aa: CSPLQGITEAFF
CDR3nt: TGCAGCCCTTTACAGGGGATCACTGAAGCTTTCTTT

abundance: -
d_gene: -
j_gene: TRBJ2-5
v_gene: TRBV5-4
CDR3aa: CASSLQGPQETQYF
CDR3nt: TGTGCCAGCAGCTTACAGGGACCCCAAGAGACCCAGTACTTC

abundance: -
d_gene: TRBD2
j_gene: TRBJ2-7
v_gene: TRBV7-6
CDR3aa: CASSSVTSGRGYEQYF
CDR3nt: TGTGCCAGCAGCTCCGTTACTAGCGGGAGGGGCTACGAGCAGTACTTC

abundance: -
d_gene: TRBD1
j_gene: TRBJ1-2
v_gene: TRBV9
CDR3aa: CASSVEDRGLRGYTF
CDR3nt: TGTGCCAGCAGCGTAGAGGACAGGGGGCTTCGGGGCTACACCTTC

abundance: once
d_gene: -
j_gene: TRBJ2-7
v_gene: TRBV9
CDR3aa: CASSRDQGYEQYF
CDR3nt: TGTGCCAGCAGCCGGGACCAAGGGTACGAGCAGTACTTC

abundance: -
d_gene: -
j_gene: TRBJ2-1
v_gene: TRBV6-2/TRBV6-3
CDR3aa: CASSTRAPTSYNEQFF
CDR3nt: TGTGCCAGCAGCACAAGGGCGCCCACAAGCTACAATGAGCAGTTCTTC

abundance: -
d_gene: -
j_gene: TRBJ2-7
v_gene: TRBV9
CDR3aa: CASSVIPSGYEQYF
CDR3nt: TGTGCCAGCAGCGTCATTCCCAGCGGCTACGAGCAGTACTTC

abundance: -
d_gene: TRBD2
j_gene: TRBJ2-3
v_gene: TRBV7-3
CDR3aa: CASSLGPGGPDTQYF
CDR3nt: TGTGCCAGCAGCTTAGGTCCGGGGGGGCCAGATACGCAGTATTTT

abundance: -
d_gene: TRBD1
j_gene: TRBJ2-3
v_gene: TRBV3-1/TRBV3-2
CDR3aa: CASSLRGQGDTQYF
CDR3nt: TGTGCCAGCAGCCTACGAGGACAGGGTGATACGCAGTATTTT

abundance: -
d_gene: -
j_gene: TRBJ2-7
v_gene: TRBV3-1/TRBV3-2
CDR3aa: CASSQEGQAYEQYF
CDR3nt: TGTGCCAGCAGCCAGGAGGGGCAGGCCTACGAGCAGTACTTC

abundance: -
d_gene: -
j_gene: TRBJ1-2
v_gene: TRBV4-3
CDR3aa: CASSQQAGDLDGYTF
CDR3nt: TGCGCCAGCAGCCAACAGGCAGGCGACCTCGATGGCTACACCTTC

abundance: once
d_gene: TRBD1
j_gene: TRBJ2-1
v_gene: TRBV27
CDR3aa: CASRRQGYYNEQFF
CDR3nt: TGTGCCAGCAGGCGACAGGGTTACTACAATGAGCAGTTCTTC

abundance: -
d_gene: -
j_gene: TRBJ1-1
v_gene: TRBV20-1
CDR3aa: CSARDSGEAFF
CDR3nt: TGCAGTGCTAGAGATAGTGGTGAAGCTTTCTTT

abundance: -
d_gene: -
j_gene: TRBJ1-5
v_gene: TRBV18
CDR3aa: CASSHTTGTGSNQPQHF
CDR3nt: TGTGCCAGCTCGCACACTACCGGGACGGGAAGCAATCAGCCCCAGCATTTT

abundance: -
d_gene: -
j_gene: TRBJ1-4
v_gene: TRBV23-1
CDR3aa: CASSQEDPYGGSTNEKLFF
CDR3nt: TGCGCCAGCAGTCAAGAAGACCCCTACGGGGGGTCAACTAATGAAAAACTGTTTTTT

abundance: -
d_gene: TRBD2
j_gene: TRBJ2-7
v_gene: TRBV6-5
CDR3aa: CASSRGGTYEQYF
CDR3nt: TGTGCCAGCAGCCGCGGGGGGACCTACGAGCAGTACTTC

abundance: -
d_gene: -
j_gene: TRBJ2-3
v_gene: TRBV2
CDR3aa: CASSIGSAPSTDTQYF
CDR3nt: TGTGCCAGCAGTATCGGTTCAGCCCCTAGCACAGATACGCAGTATTTT

abundance: -
d_gene: TRBD1
j_gene: TRBJ2-7
v_gene: TRBV7-2
CDR3aa: CASSFRFRQGEQYF
CDR3nt: TGTGCCAGCAGCTTTAGATTTCGACAGGGAGAGCAGTACTTC

abundance: -
d_gene: -
j_gene: TRBJ2-5
v_gene: TRBV7-8
CDR3aa: CASTQPGSGETQYF
CDR3nt: TGTGCCAGCACCCAACCCGGCTCCGGGGAGACCCAGTACTTC

abundance: -
d_gene: -
j_gene: TRBJ2-7
v_gene: TRBV6-1
CDR3aa: CASSEGLVEQYF
CDR3nt: TGTGCCAGCAGTGAAGGGCTGGTCGAGCAGTACTTC

abundance: -
d_gene: TRBD2
j_gene: TRBJ2-2
v_gene: TRBV24-1
CDR3aa: CATSDIAGGHEVGELFF
CDR3nt: TGTGCCACCAGTGATATAGCGGGAGGGCACGAGGTCGGGGAGCTGTTTTTT

abundance: few
d_gene: TRBD2
j_gene: TRBJ2-3
v_gene: TRBV6-5
CDR3aa: CASRPAGLSTDTQYF
CDR3nt: TGTGCCAGCAGACCAGCGGGACTTAGCACAGATACGCAGTATTTT

abundance: -
d_gene: -
j_gene: TRBJ2-2
v_gene: TRBV5-5
CDR3aa: CASSFPENTGELFF
CDR3nt: TGTGCCAGCAGCTTCCCGGAAAACACCGGGGAGCTGTTTTTT

abundance: -
d_gene: -
j_gene: TRBJ2-3
v_gene: TRBV20-1
CDR3aa: CSASARVMSPTDTQYF
CDR3nt: TGCAGTGCTAGTGCGCGGGTCATGAGCCCCACAGATACGCAGTATTTT

abundance: -
d_gene: -
j_gene: TRBJ2-2
v_gene: TRBV20-1
CDR3aa: CSARDTGELFF
CDR3nt: TGCAGTGCTAGAGATACCGGGGAGCTGTTTTTT

abundance: -
d_gene: TRBD2
j_gene: TRBJ2-3
v_gene: TRBV18
CDR3aa: CASSPPRGRPDTQYF
CDR3nt: TGTGCCAGCTCACCACCACGCGGGAGACCAGATACGCAGTATTTT

abundance: -
d_gene: -
j_gene: TRBJ2-7
v_gene: TRBV24-1
CDR3aa: CATSDVGYEQYF
CDR3nt: TGTGCCACCAGTGATGTGGGCTACGAGCAGTACTTC

abundance: -
d_gene: -
j_gene: TRBJ2-3
v_gene: TRBV5-1
CDR3aa: CASSYRTTGGDTQYF
CDR3nt: TGCGCCAGCAGCTATCGGACTACCGGGGGAGATACGCAGTATTTT

abundance: -
d_gene: TRBD1
j_gene: TRBJ1-1
v_gene: TRBV7-9
CDR3aa: CASSLTGDTEAFF
CDR3nt: TGTGCCAGCAGCCTCACAGGGGACACTGAAGCTTTCTTT

abundance: once
d_gene: -
j_gene: TRBJ1-2
v_gene: TRBV19
CDR3aa: CASSTHTGGGYTF
CDR3nt: TGTGCCAGTAGTACCCACACAGGAGGCGGCTACACCTTC

abundance: -
d_gene: -
j_gene: TRBJ1-6
v_gene: TRBV7-9
CDR3aa: CASSLAQTWSPLHF
CDR3nt: TGTGCCAGCAGCTTAGCGCAGACGTGGTCACCCCTCCACTTT

abundance: -
d_gene: -
j_gene: TRBJ1-1
v_gene: TRBV6-2/TRBV6-3
CDR3aa: CASSYGAGGTEAFF
CDR3nt: TGTGCCAGCAGTTACGGGGCGGGAGGGACTGAAGCTTTCTTT

abundance: -
d_gene: -
j_gene: TRBJ2-2
v_gene: TRBV6-1
CDR3aa: CASSAWGSGLANTGELFF
CDR3nt: TGTGCCAGCAGTGCGTGGGGTAGCGGTCTTGCGAACACCGGGGAGCTGTTTTTT

abundance: -
d_gene: -
j_gene: TRBJ1-3
v_gene: TRBV10-3
CDR3aa: CAISEQAGAGNTIYF
CDR3nt: TGTGCCATCAGCGAGCAAGCCGGGGCCGGAAACACCATATATTTT

abundance: -
d_gene: -
j_gene: TRBJ2-1
v_gene: TRBV11-3
CDR3aa: CASSSTSSYNEQFF
CDR3nt: TGTGCCAGCAGCTCAACGAGCTCCTACAATGAGCAGTTCTTC

abundance: -
d_gene: -
j_gene: TRBJ2-4
v_gene: TRBV18
CDR3aa: CASSRESGITTDIQYF
CDR3nt: TGTGCCAGCTCACGGGAATCCGGGATAACAACGGACATTCAGTACTTC

abundance: -
d_gene: -
j_gene: TRBJ2-1
v_gene: TRBV11-2
CDR3aa: CASSDRRRGSNEQFF
CDR3nt: TGTGCCAGCAGCGACAGACGCCGCGGAAGCAATGAGCAGTTCTTC

abundance: few
d_gene: -
j_gene: TRBJ1-3
v_gene: TRBV10-3
CDR3aa: CAISESQIRTSGNTIYF
CDR3nt: TGTGCCATCAGTGAGTCCCAAATTAGGACCAGCGGAAACACCATATATTTT